This TCR beta chain was sequenced in a study of Ad26.COV2.S vaccination and SARS-CoV-2 variants. The treatment: approximately 18 received Ad26.COV2.S at low or high dose, single or two shots; a few received placebo; per-sample allocation not given. Material that was analyzed had been drawn on day 63 after the first vaccine or placebo injection. The donor's status was that of an adult aged 18-55 years in Boston. Assay: immunoSEQ multiplex PCR; the TCRdb copy retains only in-frame clones and omits some. The sample has 400,000 to 500,000 clones, roughly 90% seen once. This TCR was sampled from a person aged 18-65 years who received the Ad26.COV2.S COVID-19 vaccine or a placebo. The sample here was peripheral blood, taken in a trial of Ad26.COV2.S vaccine versus placebo.

As DNA, the CDR3 is TGCAGTGCTGTCATAAGCTACGAGCAGTACTTC. Translation gives CSAVISYEQYF. This chain connects TRBV20-1 to TRBJ2-7, with D unresolved. CDR1 is DFQATT, CDR2 SNEGSKA, per germline (reference sequence). CDR3 size: 11 residues. Trimming removed 5 bases from V and 3 bases from J, with 8 bases in between.